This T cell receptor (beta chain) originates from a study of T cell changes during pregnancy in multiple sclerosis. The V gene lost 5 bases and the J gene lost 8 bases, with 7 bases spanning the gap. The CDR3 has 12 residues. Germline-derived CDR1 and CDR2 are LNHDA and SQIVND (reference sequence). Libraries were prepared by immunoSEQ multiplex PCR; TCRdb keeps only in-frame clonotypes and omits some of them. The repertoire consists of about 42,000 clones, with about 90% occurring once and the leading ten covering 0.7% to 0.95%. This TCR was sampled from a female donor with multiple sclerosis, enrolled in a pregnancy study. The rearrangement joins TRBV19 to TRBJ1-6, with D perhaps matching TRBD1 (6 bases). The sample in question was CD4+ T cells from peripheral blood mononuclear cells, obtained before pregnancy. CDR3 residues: CASSRTDSPLHF. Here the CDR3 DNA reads TGTGCCAGTAGTCGGACAGATTCACCCCTCCACTTT.